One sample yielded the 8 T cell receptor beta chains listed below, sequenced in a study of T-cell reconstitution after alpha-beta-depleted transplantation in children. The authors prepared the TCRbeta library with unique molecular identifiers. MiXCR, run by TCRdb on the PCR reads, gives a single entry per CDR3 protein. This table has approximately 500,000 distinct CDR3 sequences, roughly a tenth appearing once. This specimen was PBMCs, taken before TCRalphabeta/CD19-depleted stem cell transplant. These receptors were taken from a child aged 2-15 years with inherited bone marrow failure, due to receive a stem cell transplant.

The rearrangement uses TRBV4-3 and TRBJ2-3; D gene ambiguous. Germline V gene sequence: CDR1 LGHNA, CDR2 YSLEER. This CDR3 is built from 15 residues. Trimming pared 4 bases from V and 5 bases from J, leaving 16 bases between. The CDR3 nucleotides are TGCGCCAGCAGCCCCTCTCCAGATTTGGTAGATACGCAGTATTTT. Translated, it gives CASSPSPDLVDTQYF.

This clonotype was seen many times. The DNA for the CDR3 is TGTGCCAGCAGCTCATGGGGCGGGAGTGGAGCAGATACGCAGTATTTT. Protein product: CASSSWGGSGADTQYF. The chain couples TRBV7-9 to TRBJ2-3; 7 bases line up with TRBD2. Unmatched junction bases numbered 11, after V lost 4 bases and J lost 4 bases. This CDR3 contains 16 residues. Germline V gene data show CDR1 as SEHNR and CDR2 as FQNEAQ (reference sequence). The full variable domain, with the rest looked up from reference TRBV7-9 and TRBJ2-3, is DTGVSQNPRHKITKRGQNVTFRCDPISEHNRLYWYRQTLGQGPEFLTYFQNEAQLEKSRLLSDRFSAERPKGSFSTLEIQRTEQGDSAMYLCASSSWGGSGADTQYFGPGTRLTVL.

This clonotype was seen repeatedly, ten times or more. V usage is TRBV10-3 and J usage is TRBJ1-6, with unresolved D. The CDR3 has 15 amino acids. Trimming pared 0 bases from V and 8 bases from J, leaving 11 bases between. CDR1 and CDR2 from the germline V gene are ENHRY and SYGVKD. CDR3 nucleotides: TGTGCCATCAGTGAGTCCCCGGCCGGGCATTCACCCCTCCACTTT. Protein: CAISESPAGHSPLHF.

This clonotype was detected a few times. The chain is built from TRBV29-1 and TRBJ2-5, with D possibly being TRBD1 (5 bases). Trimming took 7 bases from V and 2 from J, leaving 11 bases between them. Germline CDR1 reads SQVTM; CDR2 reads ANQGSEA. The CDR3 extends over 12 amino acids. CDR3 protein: CSAFQGQETQYF. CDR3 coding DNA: TGCAGCGCATTCCAGGGTCAAGAGACCCAGTACTTC. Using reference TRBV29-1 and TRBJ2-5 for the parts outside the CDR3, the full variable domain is SAVISQKPSRDICQRGTSLTIQCQVDSQVTMMFWYRQQPGQSLTLIATANQGSEATYESGFVIDKFPISRPNLTFSTLTVSNMSPEDSSIYLCSAFQGQETQYFGPGTRLLVL.

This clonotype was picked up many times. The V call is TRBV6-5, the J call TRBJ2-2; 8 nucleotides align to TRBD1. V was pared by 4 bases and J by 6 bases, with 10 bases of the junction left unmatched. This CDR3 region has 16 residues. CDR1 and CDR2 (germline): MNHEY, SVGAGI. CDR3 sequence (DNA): TGTGCCAGCAGTTGGGTAAACAGGGGGTTACCCGGGGAGCTGTTTTTT. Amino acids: CASSWVNRGLPGELFF.

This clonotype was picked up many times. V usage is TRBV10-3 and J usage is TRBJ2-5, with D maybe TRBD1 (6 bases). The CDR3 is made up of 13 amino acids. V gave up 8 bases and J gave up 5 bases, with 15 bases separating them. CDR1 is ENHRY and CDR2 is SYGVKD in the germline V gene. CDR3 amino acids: CAIGGRGSETQYF. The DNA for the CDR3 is TGTGCCATCGGAGGCAGGGGTTCGGAGACCCAGTACTTC.

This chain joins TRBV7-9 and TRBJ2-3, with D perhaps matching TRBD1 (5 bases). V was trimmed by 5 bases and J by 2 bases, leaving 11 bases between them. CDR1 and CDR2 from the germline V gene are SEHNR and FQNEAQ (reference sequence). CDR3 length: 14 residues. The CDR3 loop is CASSTRALTDTQYF. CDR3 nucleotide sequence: TGTGCCAGCAGCACCAGGGCCCTCACAGATACGCAGTATTTT.

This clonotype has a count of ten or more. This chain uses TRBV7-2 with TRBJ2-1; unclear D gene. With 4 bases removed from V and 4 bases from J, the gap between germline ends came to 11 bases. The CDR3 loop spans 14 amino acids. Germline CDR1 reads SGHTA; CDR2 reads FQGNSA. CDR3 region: CASSSLGHYNEQFF. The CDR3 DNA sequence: TGTGCCAGCAGCTCTCTGGGTCATTACAATGAGCAGTTCTTC.